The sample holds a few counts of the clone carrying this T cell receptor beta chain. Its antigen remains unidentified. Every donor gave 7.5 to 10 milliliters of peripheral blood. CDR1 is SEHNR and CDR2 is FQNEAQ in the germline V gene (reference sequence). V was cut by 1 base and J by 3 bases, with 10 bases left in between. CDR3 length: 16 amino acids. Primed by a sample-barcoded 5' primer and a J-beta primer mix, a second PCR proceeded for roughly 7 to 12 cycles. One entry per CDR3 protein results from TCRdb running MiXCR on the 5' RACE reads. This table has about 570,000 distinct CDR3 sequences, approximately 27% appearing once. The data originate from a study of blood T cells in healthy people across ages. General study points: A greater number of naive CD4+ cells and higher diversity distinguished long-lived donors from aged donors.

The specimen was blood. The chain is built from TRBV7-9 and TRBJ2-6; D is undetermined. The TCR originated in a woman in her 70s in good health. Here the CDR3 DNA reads TGTGCCAGCAGCTTAGGCCTGCGTAATGGGGCCAACGTCCTGACTTTC. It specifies CASSLGLRNGANVLTF. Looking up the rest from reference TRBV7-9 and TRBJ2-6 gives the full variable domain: DTGVSQNPRHKITKRGQNVTFRCDPISEHNRLYWYRQTLGQGPEFLTYFQNEAQLEKSRLLSDRFSAERPKGSFSTLEIQRTEQGDSAMYLCASSLGLRNGANVLTFGAGSRLTVL.